The rows below give T cell receptor beta chains drawn from one sample of a study of T cells in Graves' hyperthyroidism and ophthalmopathy. TCRdb processed the multiplex PCR reads anew with MiXCR; each CDR3 protein has one entry. The data hold more than 500,000 distinct CDR3 sequences, with around 15% observed a single time. Sequenced input: blood. The receptors here all came from a woman in her thirties with Graves' ophthalmopathy. Both conserved end residues are trimmed from each CDR3.

cdr3_length v_call cdr3_aa
13 TRBV5-1 ASSLYGGSPYGYT
14 TRBV28 ASANPQGGYGYGYT
11 TRBV28 ASSLFSPGEQY
12 TRBV10-3 AISDAGVTDTQY
12 TRBV7-8 ASSRGRSQETQY
11 TRBV20-1 SATGYSNQPQH
16 TRBV4-1 ASSPPGRGQAQGETQY
15 TRBV6-1 ASKFITGTSGQETQY
10 TRBV11-2 ASRHLHTEAF
11 TRBV19 ASKGTGDSPLH
12 TRBV20-1 SAKSGGSYNEQF
11 TRBV20-1 SADRGDRNIQY
9 TRBV2 ASSAVYEQY
15 TRBV6-1 ASRQKELAAGTDTQY
13 TRBV27 ASSLSASGKGTQY
14 TRBV19 ASSPRLAGDMETQY
14 TRBV28 ATAVGQTGSTIAQY
9 TRBV6-2/TRBV6-3 ASRGVTEAF
15 TRBV30 AWSVFRGGRFGETQY
13 TRBV4-3 ASSQGFGTSIEQY
11 TRBV20-1 SAGVRVSYEQY
15 TRBV20-1 SARDLAGGSSYNEQF
14 TRBV5-1 ASSLGVLPSTDTQY
12 TRBV30 AWSQGAGANVLT
14 TRBV18 ASSRLQELSGNTIY
15 TRBV6-5 ASSYYLIGAMNTEAF
13 TRBV2 ASIRLAGGPSEQY
15 TRBV19 ASSNYPGRSLPDTQY
12 TRBV2 ASSGRQGRQPQH
14 TRBV20-1 SARSDSDLSIYEQY
11 TRBV6-2/TRBV6-3 ASRETGTDTQY
13 TRBV6-6 ASSFRTGGAYEQY
13 TRBV4-1 ASSQEEQGSSPLH
11 TRBV20-1 SAMRQGVTAQH
12 TRBV19 ASSPSRILYGYT